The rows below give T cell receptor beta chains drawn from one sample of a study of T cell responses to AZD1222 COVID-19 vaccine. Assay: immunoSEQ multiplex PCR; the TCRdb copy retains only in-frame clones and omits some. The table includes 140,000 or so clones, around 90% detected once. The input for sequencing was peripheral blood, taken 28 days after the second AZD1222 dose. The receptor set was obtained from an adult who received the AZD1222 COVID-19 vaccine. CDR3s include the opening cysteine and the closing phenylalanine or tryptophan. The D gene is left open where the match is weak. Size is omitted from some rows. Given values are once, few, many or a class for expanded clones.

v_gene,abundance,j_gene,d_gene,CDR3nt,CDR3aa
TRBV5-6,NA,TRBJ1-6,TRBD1,TGTGCCAGCAGCGTTTGGACAGGGAATAATTCACCCCTCCACTTT,CASSVWTGNNSPLHF
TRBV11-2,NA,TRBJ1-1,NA,TGTGCCAGCAGCCTCTCCGGGAACACTGAAGCTTTCTTT,CASSLSGNTEAFF
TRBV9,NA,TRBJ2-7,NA,TGTGCCAGCAGCGTTGGGGACCGAATCTACGAGCAGTACTTC,CASSVGDRIYEQYF
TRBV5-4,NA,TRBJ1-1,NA,TGTGCCAGCAGCCAGAACACTGAAGCTTTCTTT,CASSQNTEAFF
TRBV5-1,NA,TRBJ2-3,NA,TGCGCCAGCAGCTCCTCGCGTGGGGGCTCGACGCAGTATTTT,CASSSSRGGSTQYF
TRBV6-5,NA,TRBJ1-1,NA,TGTGCCAGCAGTTACTCTAGAGTGAACACTGAAGCTTTCTTT,CASSYSRVNTEAFF
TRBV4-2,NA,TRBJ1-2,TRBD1,TGTGCCAGCAGCCACCCACAGGGGCGGGGTGGCTACACCTTC,CASSHPQGRGGYTF
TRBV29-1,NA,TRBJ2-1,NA,TGCAGCGTTGAGGCGGGGGCAGACAATGAGCAGTTCTTC,CSVEAGADNEQFF
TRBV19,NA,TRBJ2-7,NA,TGTGCCAGTAGTATAGTACTAGCAGATTCCTACGAGCAGTACTTC,CASSIVLADSYEQYF
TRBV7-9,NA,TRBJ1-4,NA,TGTGCCAGCAGCTTTAGCGGAGAAAAACTGTTTTTT,CASSFSGEKLFF
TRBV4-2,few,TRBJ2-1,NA,TGTGCCAGCAGCCAAGAGAGGCTAAACAATGAGCAGTTCTTC,CASSQERLNNEQFF
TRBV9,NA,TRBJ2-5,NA,TGTGCCAGCAGCGTTCAGGGATACCAAGAGACCCAGTACTTC,CASSVQGYQETQYF
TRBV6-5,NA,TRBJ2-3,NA,TGTGCCAGCAGGGGAGCCTCAGACTCAGATACGCAGTATTTT,CASRGASDSDTQYF
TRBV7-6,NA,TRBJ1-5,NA,TGTGCCAGCAGCTTAGTACCAGCTGGTCAGCCCCAGCATTTT,CASSLVPAGQPQHF
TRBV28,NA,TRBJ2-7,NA,TGTGCCAGCAGTTTCGTGGGTGAGCAGTACTTC,CASSFVGEQYF
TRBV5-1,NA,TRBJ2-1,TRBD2,TGCGCCAGCCGTCTAGCGGCCCCTTCGGATGAGCAGTTCTTC,CASRLAAPSDEQFF
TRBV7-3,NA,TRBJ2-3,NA,TGTGCCAGCAGCTTTAGCGGCTCGGCGAGAGATACGCAGTATTTT,CASSFSGSARDTQYF
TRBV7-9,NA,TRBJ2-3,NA,TGTGCCAGCAGCTTATTGTTAGGGCCGGAACTACCAGATACGCAGTATTTT,CASSLLLGPELPDTQYF
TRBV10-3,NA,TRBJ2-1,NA,TGTGCCATCAGTGAGTCCGACAATGAGCAGTTCTTC,CAISESDNEQFF
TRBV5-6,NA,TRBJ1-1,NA,TGTGCCAGCAGCTTGGGACCTGAAGCTTTCTTT,CASSLGPEAFF
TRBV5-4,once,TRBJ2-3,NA,TGTGCCAGCAGCTTGGAAAGGGGTACCGGACCCACAGATACGCAGTATTTT,CASSLERGTGPTDTQYF
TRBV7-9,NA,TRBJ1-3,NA,TGTGCCAGCAGCTTATCACGGGACATCTCTGGAAACACCATATATTTT,CASSLSRDISGNTIYF
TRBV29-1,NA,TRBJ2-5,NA,TGCAGCGTTGTGGGAGAGACCCAGTACTTC,CSVVGETQYF
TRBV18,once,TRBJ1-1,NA,TGTGCCAGCTCACCAAGTATGGCGGACACTGAAGCTTTCTTT,CASSPSMADTEAFF
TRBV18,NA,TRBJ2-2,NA,TGTGCCAGCTCACCACCCGCCGGCTACGGGGAGCTGTTTTTT,CASSPPAGYGELFF
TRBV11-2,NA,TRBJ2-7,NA,TGTGCCAGCAGCTTAGGCCCGGGTCTAGTCGTCTACGAGCAGTACTTC,CASSLGPGLVVYEQYF